What follows are 2 T cell receptor beta chains derived from one specimen sequenced in a study of T cell responses to AZD1222 COVID-19 vaccine. Some clones are missing from TCRdb's copy, which holds only in-frame ones; the method was immunoSEQ multiplex PCR. The data show over 90,000 clones, with 85% to 90% seen just once and around 5% held by the top ten. The source material was peripheral blood, sampled on day 0 of AZD1222 vaccination. These receptors all stem from an adult in good health.

The V call is TRBV7-3, the J call TRBJ1-2, with D maybe TRBD1 (5 bases). The CDR3 contains 14 residues. The V gene lost 5 bases and the J gene lost 1 base, with 11 bases spanning the gap. The germline V gene has CDR1 SGHTA and CDR2 FQGTGA. CDR3 region: CASSPRDGNYGYTF. CDR3 nucleotide sequence: TGTGCCAGCAGCCCCCGGGACGGTAACTATGGCTACACCTTC.

This chain connects TRBV5-6 to TRBJ1-5; tentative D call: TRBD1 (5 bases). Germline V gene sequence: CDR1 SGHDT, CDR2 YYEEEE. The CDR3 has 12 amino acids. The V and J ends lost 4 bases and 7 bases respectively, with 9 bases between them. The CDR3 nucleotides read TGTGCCAGCAGCACGCGGGGGCAGCCCCAGCATTTT. Protein: CASSTRGQPQHF.